The 29 T cell receptor beta chains below were found in one sample sequenced in a study of Ad26.COV2.S vaccination and SARS-CoV-2 variants. This table comes from immunoSEQ multiplex PCR, and its TCRdb copy is limited to in-frame clones, with some not included. The sample has hundreds of thousands of clones, approximately 90% seen once. The treatment: around 19 received Ad26.COV2.S at low or high dose, single or two shots; several received placebo; per-sample allocation not given. Sampling was performed 63 days after the first vaccine or placebo injection. This specimen consisted of peripheral blood, obtained in a trial of Ad26.COV2.S vaccine versus placebo. The receptors originated from a person between 18 and 60 years old who received the Ad26.COV2.S COVID-19 vaccine or a placebo.

J is TRBJ1-2 and V is TRBV11-3, with a tentative D call TRBD1 (6 bases). The CDR3 has 14 residues. The V gene lost 0 bases and the J gene lost 7 bases, with 12 bases spanning the gap. Germline assignment: CDR1 SGHNT and CDR2 YENEEA. CDR3 residues: CASSLEMGGSGYTF. The CDR3, as DNA: TGTGCCAGCAGCTTAGAGATGGGGGGCAGTGGCTACACCTTC.

J is TRBJ1-2 and V is TRBV5-5, with a possible D match to TRBD1 (6 bases). This CDR3 is built from 18 residues. The V gene's germline CDR1 is SGHKS and CDR2 YYEKEE (reference sequence). Trimming left V 0 bases short and J 1 base short, with 19 bases between. The CDR3 coding sequence is TGTGCCAGCAGCTTGGCCTTCGGCAGGGGCGGATTTAACTATGGCTACACCTTC. This codes for CASSLAFGRGGFNYGYTF.

The rearrangement joins TRBV25-1 to TRBJ2-5, with D tentatively TRBD2 (6 bases). This CDR3 is built from 14 residues. Trimming removed 3 bases from V and 7 bases from J, with 15 bases in between. Germline V gives CDR1 MGHDK, CDR2 SYGVNS. The CDR3 bases are TGTGCCAGCAGTGATAGTGGAGGGCACGGGACCCAGTACTTC. As protein: CASSDSGGHGTQYF.

This rearrangement joins TRBV9 to TRBJ2-1; D perhaps matches TRBD1 (5 bases). Trimming shortened V by 0 bases and J by 2 bases, and 15 bases separated the two germline ends. The CDR3 spans 17 residues. CDR1 is SGDLS, CDR2 YYNGEE, per germline. For the CDR3, the DNA is TGTGCCAGCAGCGTAGCCGCCGACAGAATCGCCTACAATGAGCAGTTCTTC. It encodes CASSVAADRIAYNEQFF.

DNA for the CDR3: TGTGCCAGCAGCGACTCTAGCGTTTCTAGGAATGAGCAGTTCTTC. Its translation is CASSDSSVSRNEQFF. The chain uses TRBV9 and TRBJ2-1, with a weak D call TRBD2 (6 bases). The germline gives CDR1 SGDLS, CDR2 YYNGEE. The germline V and J ends were trimmed by 3 bases and 7 bases, with 17 bases remaining between them. The CDR3 length is 15 residues. Full variable domain (outside the CDR3, taken from reference TRBV9 and TRBJ2-1): DSGVTQTPKHLITATGQRVTLRCSPRSGDLSVYWYQQSLDQGLQFLIQYYNGEERAKGNILERFSAQQFPDLHSELNLSSLELGDSALYFCASSDSSVSRNEQFFGPGTRLTVL.

This chain links TRBV6-5 with TRBJ2-1, with TRBD2 matching over 10 bases. From germline, CDR1 is MNHEY and CDR2 SVGAGI. The trim removed 8 bases at V and 6 bases at J, leaving 4 bases unmatched. This CDR3 is 13 amino acids long. The CDR3 bases are TGTGCCAGCCGAAGCGGGAGGGTCAATGAGCAGTTCTTC. This encodes CASRSGRVNEQFF.

The chain carries TRBV3-1 (or the pseudogene TRBV3-2) and TRBJ1-2; no clear D. Germline-derived CDR1 and CDR2 are LGHDT and YNNKEL (reference sequence). CDR3 length: 15 amino acids. V lost 0 bases and J lost 5, with 13 bases in between. The CDR3 sequence: CASSQDKWQPYGYTF. In DNA, the CDR3 is TGTGCCAGCAGCCAAGATAAGTGGCAGCCGTATGGCTACACCTTC.

The chain is built from TRBV19 and TRBJ1-2, with D perhaps TRBD1 (5 bases). This CDR3 comprises 15 residues. The germline V and J ends were trimmed by 3 bases and 5 bases, with 16 bases remaining between them. Germline V gives CDR1 LNHDA, CDR2 SQIVND (reference sequence). CDR3 amino acids: CASSISSGTGYGYTF. Here the CDR3 DNA reads TGTGCCAGTAGTATCAGTTCAGGGACGGGGTATGGCTACACCTTC. The full variable domain, in which reference TRBV19 and TRBJ1-2 provide the parts outside the CDR3, is DGGITQSPKYLFRKEGQNVTLSCEQNLNHDAMYWYRQDPGQGLRLIYYSQIVNDFQKGDIAEGYSVSREKKESFPLTVTSAQKNPTAFYLCASSISSGTGYGYTFGSGTRLTVV.

The J gene is TRBJ2-1, the V gene TRBV5-1, with TRBD2 matching over 12 bases. This CDR3 contains 16 residues. The trim removed 2 bases at V and 5 bases at J, leaving 5 bases unmatched. From germline, CDR1 is SGHRS and CDR2 YFSETQ. The CDR3 bases are TGCGCCAGCAGCTTTCTAGCGGGAGGGCCCAACAATGAGCAGTTCTTC. Translating gives CASSFLAGGPNNEQFF.

The chain recombines TRBV28 with TRBJ2-2; no clear D gene. The CDR3 covers 12 residues. V gave up 3 bases and J gave up 5 bases, with 4 bases separating them. CDR1 and CDR2 (germline): MDHEN, SYDVKM. The CDR3 loop is CASSFATGELFF. CDR3 nucleotide sequence: TGTGCCAGCAGTTTTGCGACCGGGGAGCTGTTTTTT.

The rearrangement uses TRBV7-9 and TRBJ2-7; tentative D call: TRBD2 (6 bases). The V gene's germline CDR1 is SEHNR and CDR2 FQNEAQ (reference sequence). This CDR3 is 15 amino acids long. Deletions cut 1 base from V and 3 bases from J, with 13 bases between. This chain's CDR3 is CASSLDLGRGYEQYF. The CDR3 DNA reads TGTGCCAGCAGCTTAGATCTAGGGCGGGGCTACGAGCAGTACTTC.

Notes on this clone: The sample contains more than one DNA sequence encoding this CDR3. This chain joins TRBV18 and TRBJ2-3, with D perhaps TRBD2 (5 bases). The CDR3 has 13 residues. Germline lookup yields CDR1 KGHSH and CDR2 LQKENI. V was shortened by 3 bases and J by 3 bases, with 7 bases between the two germline ends. Here the CDR3 reads CASSPRRTDTQYF. CDR3 DNA: TGTGCCAGCTCACCGCGGAGGACAGATACGCAGTATTTT.

The chain combines TRBV5-5 with TRBJ2-2; D is unclear. V shed 6 bases and J shed 5 bases, with 8 bases lying between them. CDR1 and CDR2 (germline): SGHKS, YYEKEE (reference sequence). CDR3 size: 12 residues. CDR3 DNA sequence: TGTGCCAGCACCAAGCCTACCGGGGAGCTGTTTTTT. It specifies CASTKPTGELFF.

The CDR3: CASSARFTGQGDYGYTF. In nucleotides, the CDR3 is TGCGCCAGCAGTGCCAGGTTCACTGGACAGGGAGACTATGGCTACACCTTC. The V and J genes are TRBV10-2 and TRBJ1-2, with TRBD1 matching 8 bases. The CDR3 covers 17 residues. After removal of 4 bases from V and 3 bases from J, the junction contained 13 bases not matched to a gene. In germline, CDR1 is WSHSY, CDR2 SAAADI.

CDR3 sequence reads: CASSYRGQYNEQFF. CDR3 bases: TGTGCCAGCAGTTACCGGGGCCAATACAATGAGCAGTTCTTC. The chain couples TRBV6-5 to TRBJ2-1; TRBD1 or TRBD2 may be the D gene (5 bases each). This CDR3 has 14 amino acids. The germline V gene has CDR1 MNHEY and CDR2 SVGAGI. Trimming shortened V by 2 bases and J by 4 bases, and 9 bases separated the two germline ends.

This chain uses TRBV5-5 with TRBJ1-6; the D gene is possibly TRBD1 (6 bases). CDR1 is SGHKS and CDR2 is YYEKEE in the germline V gene (reference sequence). The germline V and J ends were trimmed by 5 bases and 9 bases, with 15 bases remaining between them. This CDR3 has 14 residues. The CDR3 is CASRLQGPPSPLHF. Written as DNA, the CDR3 is TGTGCCAGCAGGTTACAGGGCCCCCCTTCACCCCTCCACTTT.

This chain connects TRBV3-1 (or the pseudogene TRBV3-2) to TRBJ1-3; no reliable D call. The CDR3 is 13 residues long. Germline V gene data show CDR1 as LGHDT and CDR2 as YNNKEL (reference sequence). The V end was cut by 0 bases, the J end by 3 bases, with 3 bases between. The CDR3: CASSQDLGNTIYF. The DNA of the CDR3 is TGTGCCAGCAGCCAAGATCTTGGAAACACCATATATTTT.

This sequence joins TRBV2 and TRBJ1-4; 7 bases align to TRBD1. CDR1 and CDR2 from the germline V gene are SNHLY and FYNNEI. CDR3 length equals 15 residues. J lost 10 bases, V lost 5 bases, and 13 bases had no gene match. The CDR3: CASSLGGQIEVKLFF. The CDR3 nucleotides read TGTGCCAGCAGTCTAGGGGGACAGATCGAGGTAAAACTGTTTTTT.

This clone was found once. The genes are TRBV25-1 and TRBJ2-2; unclear D gene. The germline V and J ends were trimmed by 2 bases and 4 bases, with 5 bases remaining between them. From germline, CDR1 is MGHDK and CDR2 SYGVNS. The CDR3 extends over 13 amino acids. CDR3: CASSETVTGELFF. Written as DNA, the CDR3 is TGTGCCAGCAGTGAAACAGTCACCGGGGAGCTGTTTTTT.

This clone was picked up one time. This sequence joins TRBV5-1 and TRBJ1-1; 9 nucleotides line up with TRBD1. The junction had 10 bases not matched to a gene; V was cut back by 8 bases and J by 2 bases. Germline CDR1 reads SGHRS; CDR2 reads YFSETQ. The CDR3 runs to 15 residues. CDR3 region: CASSRDREENTEAFF. The DNA of the CDR3 is TGCGCCAGTAGCCGGGACAGGGAAGAAAACACTGAAGCTTTCTTT.

The J gene is TRBJ2-5, the V gene TRBV5-6; no firm D call. The CDR3 has 16 amino acids. Germline CDR1 and CDR2: SGHDT and YYEEEE. Trimming took 1 base from V and 7 from J, leaving 20 bases between them. CDR3 residues: CASSLYTASALGTQYF. CDR3 in DNA: TGTGCCAGCAGCTTGTACACAGCTTCTGCCCTTGGGACCCAGTACTTC.

The chain recombines TRBV5-4 with TRBJ2-3, with 7 bases matching TRBD2. This CDR3 has 15 amino acids. Germline assignment: CDR1 SGHNT and CDR2 YYREEE (reference sequence). Trimming at V came to 0 bases and at J to 5 bases, leaving 6 bases not matched to a gene. CDR3 DNA: TGTGCCAGCAGCTTGGAAGGCGGGAGAGTAGATACGCAGTATTTT. Translating gives CASSLEGGRVDTQYF.

V is TRBV19 and J is TRBJ2-1, with D possibly TRBD1 on 5 matching bases. V lost 11 bases and J lost 2, with 16 bases in between. This CDR3 comprises 14 residues. The germline V gene has CDR1 LNHDA and CDR2 SQIVND (reference sequence). The CDR3: CASITGATYNEQFF. In DNA, the CDR3 is TGTGCCTCTATTACAGGTGCTACCTACAATGAGCAGTTCTTC.

This chain joins TRBV9 and TRBJ2-7; TRBD1 matches 9 bases. This CDR3 is 13 amino acids long. The ends lost 7 bases at V and 6 bases at J; junction bases unmatched: 8. CDR1 and CDR2 (germline): SGDLS, YYNGEE. The DNA for the CDR3 is TGTGCCAGCTCCTCGGGACAGGGTACCGAGCAGTACTTC. This encodes CASSSGQGTEQYF. Combining the CDR3 with reference TRBV9 and TRBJ2-7 gives the whole variable domain DSGVTQTPKHLITATGQRVTLRCSPRSGDLSVYWYQQSLDQGLQFLIQYYNGEERAKGNILERFSAQQFPDLHSELNLSSLELGDSALYFCASSSGQGTEQYFGPGTRLTVT.

The chain joins TRBV6-5 to TRBJ2-6; tentatively, D is TRBD1 or TRBD2 (5 bases each). The CDR3 length is 15 residues. The V gene's germline CDR1 is MNHEY and CDR2 SVGAGI. V gave up 6 bases and J gave up 0 bases, with 9 bases separating them. The CDR3 here is CASRGGGSGANVLTF. The DNA for the CDR3 is TGTGCCAGCAGAGGTGGGGGCTCTGGGGCCAACGTCCTGACTTTC.

This chain links TRBV25-1 with TRBJ1-1; a weak D match, TRBD1 (6 bases). Looked up from germline, CDR1 is MGHDK and CDR2 is SYGVNS. This CDR3 has 15 residues. Deletions cut 2 bases from V and 4 bases from J, with 14 bases between. This chain's CDR3 is CASSENYGGPTEAFF. The CDR3 region has the DNA TGTGCCAGCAGTGAAAATTATGGGGGGCCCACTGAAGCTTTCTTT. The full variable domain, with the rest looked up from reference TRBV25-1 and TRBJ1-1, is EADIYQTPRYLVIGTGKKITLECSQTMGHDKMYWYQQDPGMELHLIHYSYGVNSTEKGDLSSESTVSRIRTEHFPLTLESARPSHTSQYLCASSENYGGPTEAFFGQGTRLTVV.

The V call is TRBV4-1, the J call TRBJ2-3; 7 bases agree with TRBD1. The CDR3 has 16 amino acids. J lost 4 bases, V lost 0 bases, and 7 bases had no gene match. Per the germline V gene, CDR1 is MGHRA and CDR2 is YSYEKL. In DNA, the CDR3 is TGCGCCAGCAGCCAAGATCAGACAGGGACGGCAGATACGCAGTATTTT. Translation: CASSQDQTGTADTQYF.

For this clone: The junction departs from germline at one end; a sequencing error may be responsible. V is TRBV15 and J is TRBJ2-1; D unresolved. Germline lookup yields CDR1 LNHNV and CDR2 YYDKDF (reference sequence). This CDR3 contains 13 residues. CDR3 protein: CATSGEVTYEQFF. Written as DNA, the CDR3 is TGTGCCACCAGCGGAGAGGTAACTTATGAGCAGTTCTTC. The full variable domain, with the rest looked up from reference TRBV15 and TRBJ2-1, is DAMVIQNPRYQVTQFGKPVTLSCSQTLNHNVMYWYQQKSSQAPKLLFHYYDKDFNNEADTPDNFQSRRPNTSFCFLDIRSPGLGDTAMYLCATSGEVTYEQFFGPGTRLTVL.

This chain joins TRBV12-3 or TRBV12-4 and TRBJ2-3; weak D call: TRBD1 (5 bases). The V end lost 3 bases, the J end lost 5 bases, and 9 bases lay between the germline ends. The CDR3 length is 13 residues. CDR3 sequence: CASSFSTEDTQYF. The CDR3 DNA follows: TGTGCCAGCAGTTTTTCGACAGAAGATACGCAGTATTTT.